The present T cell receptor (beta chain) was sequenced within a study of human T cells and chemical hapten exposure. About the research overall: The variation in per-sample TCR yields arose mainly from small differences in pooled library volumes. Whole-study findings and limits: The donors suffered from alopecia, so their immune response may not match that of healthy people.

One entry per CDR3 protein, called by TCRdb with MiXCR from the RACE reads. The data show around 150,000 distinct CDR3 sequences, approximately 14% seen once. Points on this clonotype: Antigen: not known.

V lost 2 bases and J lost 2, with 10 bases in between. The CDR3 loop spans 15 amino acids. Stated time point: patch test 1, 2 weeks after DPC sensitization. Documented treatment: therapeutic diphenylcyclopropenone sensitization with weekly scalp DPC. Alopecia patients between 18 and 70 years old and suitable for DPC were used as donors. This clonotype was sampled from a woman in her 30s with alopecia areata. Some clones in this sample may be carry-over from other donors' samples. Sequenced here: whole blood, sampled in connection with sensitization to the hapten diphenylcyclopropenone (DPC). The V and J genes are TRBV12-3 or TRBV12-4 and TRBJ1-5, with D unclear. CDR3 protein: CASSLMVGGNQPQHF. DNA of the CDR3: TGTGCCAGCAGTTTAATGGTAGGTGGCAATCAGCCCCAGCATTTT.